This is a list of T cell receptor beta chains from one sample in a study of blood T cell repertoires in COVID-19. The method was immunoSEQ multiplex PCR; TCRdb's version includes in-frame clones alone and lacks a portion of them. This table holds 390,000 or so clones, 75% to 90% found once. The sample was PBMCs or T cells enriched from blood (not recorded which). The receptors were gathered from a woman in her 50s who had recovered from COVID-19. CDR3s include the opening cysteine and the closing phenylalanine or tryptophan. Fields, in order: D gene, J gene, V gene, clone size, CDR3 length, CDR3 protein, CDR3 DNA. A D gene is named only where the DNA matches it firmly. Part of the rows lack a size; the others show once, few, many or a class for expanded clones.

d_gene: NA; j_gene: TRBJ2-7; v_gene: TRBV4-3; abundance: NA; len: 14; CDR3aa: CASSRLARGYEQYF; CDR3nt: TGCGCCAGCAGCCGCCTAGCACGCGGCTACGAGCAGTACTTC
d_gene: TRBD1; j_gene: TRBJ1-1; v_gene: TRBV27; abundance: NA; len: 14; CDR3aa: CASSFGTANTEAFF; CDR3nt: TGTGCCAGCAGTTTCGGGACAGCGAACACTGAAGCTTTCTTT
d_gene: TRBD2; j_gene: TRBJ2-5; v_gene: TRBV20-1; abundance: NA; len: 15; CDR3aa: CSASGLAGGGETQYF; CDR3nt: TGCAGTGCTAGTGGACTCGCGGGGGGGGGAGAGACCCAGTACTTC
d_gene: NA; j_gene: TRBJ2-3; v_gene: TRBV5-1; abundance: NA; len: 14; CDR3aa: CASSLAQSTDTQYF; CDR3nt: TGCGCCAGCAGCTTGGCACAGTCCACAGATACGCAGTATTTT
d_gene: TRBD1; j_gene: TRBJ1-2; v_gene: TRBV2; abundance: NA; len: 15; CDR3aa: CASKTATGANYGYTF; CDR3nt: TGTGCCAGCAAAACTGCGACAGGGGCTAACTATGGCTACACCTTC
d_gene: NA; j_gene: TRBJ1-6; v_gene: TRBV6-5; abundance: NA; len: 13; CDR3aa: CASSPGGNSPLHF; CDR3nt: TGTGCCAGCAGCCCGGGGGGGAATTCACCCCTCCACTTT
d_gene: TRBD1; j_gene: TRBJ1-5; v_gene: TRBV7-8; abundance: NA; len: 16; CDR3aa: CASSLGGGDGNQPQHF; CDR3nt: TGTGCCAGCAGCCTAGGAGGGGGCGACGGCAATCAGCCCCAGCATTTT
d_gene: NA; j_gene: TRBJ1-5; v_gene: TRBV30; abundance: NA; len: 15; CDR3aa: CAWSVPTGPNQPQHF; CDR3nt: TGTGCCTGGAGTGTACCTACAGGCCCTAATCAGCCCCAGCATTTT
d_gene: NA; j_gene: TRBJ2-7; v_gene: TRBV1; abundance: many; len: 14; CDR3aa: CTSSQDQGSYEQYF; CDR3nt: TGCACCAGCAGCCAAGATCAGGGCTCCTACGAGCAGTACTTC
d_gene: NA; j_gene: TRBJ1-2; v_gene: TRBV6-5; abundance: NA; len: 13; CDR3aa: CASLRSSNYGYTF; CDR3nt: TGTGCCAGCCTTCGGTCCTCTAACTATGGCTACACCTTC
d_gene: NA; j_gene: TRBJ1-2; v_gene: TRBV9; abundance: NA; len: 14; CDR3aa: CASSVDGLPYGYTF; CDR3nt: TGTGCCAGCAGCGTAGACGGGTTACCCTATGGCTACACCTTC
d_gene: NA; j_gene: TRBJ1-5; v_gene: TRBV19; abundance: many; len: 12; CDR3aa: CASSQFAQPQHF; CDR3nt: TGTGCCAGTAGCCAGTTTGCTCAGCCCCAGCATTTT
d_gene: NA; j_gene: TRBJ2-7; v_gene: TRBV5-1; abundance: NA; len: 16; CDR3aa: CASSLGGTDFSYEQYF; CDR3nt: TGCGCCAGCAGCTTGGGCGGGACAGACTTCTCCTACGAGCAGTACTTC
d_gene: TRBD1; j_gene: TRBJ1-2; v_gene: TRBV6-5; abundance: NA; len: 14; CDR3aa: CASSLLQGYSGYTF; CDR3nt: TGTGCCAGCAGTTTGTTACAGGGGTATAGTGGCTACACCTTC
d_gene: TRBD2; j_gene: TRBJ2-7; v_gene: TRBV7-9; abundance: NA; len: 14; CDR3aa: CASSLARGVYEQYF; CDR3nt: TGTGCCAGCAGCTTAGCGCGGGGGGTCTACGAGCAGTACTTC
d_gene: NA; j_gene: TRBJ1-5; v_gene: TRBV4-2; abundance: few; len: 15; CDR3aa: CASSHGGAGIQPQHF; CDR3nt: TGTGCCAGCAGCCACGGGGGGGCCGGGATTCAGCCCCAGCATTTT
d_gene: NA; j_gene: TRBJ1-6; v_gene: TRBV18; abundance: NA; len: 15; CDR3aa: CASSNGQNPNSPLHF; CDR3nt: TGTGCCAGCTCTAACGGACAGAACCCTAATTCACCCCTCCACTTT
d_gene: NA; j_gene: TRBJ1-1; v_gene: TRBV27; abundance: NA; len: 12; CDR3aa: CASSSGVTEAFF; CDR3nt: TGTGCCAGCAGTTCGGGGGTGACTGAAGCTTTCTTT
d_gene: NA; j_gene: TRBJ2-1; v_gene: TRBV27; abundance: few; len: 16; CDR3aa: CASRKLDRSKGNEQFF; CDR3nt: TGTGCCAGCAGGAAACTTGACAGGTCCAAGGGTAATGAGCAGTTCTTC
d_gene: TRBD1; j_gene: TRBJ1-5; v_gene: TRBV6-5; abundance: NA; len: 15; CDR3aa: CASTELDRGNQPQHF; CDR3nt: TGTGCCAGCACCGAATTGGACAGGGGGAATCAGCCCCAGCATTTT
d_gene: NA; j_gene: TRBJ1-5; v_gene: TRBV3-1/TRBV3-2; abundance: NA; len: 15; CDR3aa: CASSHPGGGNQPQHF; CDR3nt: TGTGCCAGCAGCCATCCGGGGGGTGGAAATCAGCCCCAGCATTTT
d_gene: NA; j_gene: TRBJ2-1; v_gene: TRBV7-8; abundance: NA; len: 15; CDR3aa: CASSVLQGSYNEQFF; CDR3nt: TGTGCCAGCAGCGTACTTCAGGGGTCCTACAATGAGCAGTTCTTC
d_gene: NA; j_gene: TRBJ1-2; v_gene: TRBV29-1; abundance: NA; len: 17; CDR3aa: CSVEPDRIGVTNYGYTF; CDR3nt: TGCAGCGTTGAACCCGACAGGATCGGGGTAACAAACTATGGCTACACCTTC
d_gene: TRBD1; j_gene: TRBJ1-2; v_gene: TRBV11-2; abundance: NA; len: 14; CDR3aa: CASSLGQGAEEKTF; CDR3nt: TGTGCCAGCAGCTTGGGACAGGGGGCTGAGGAGAAAACCTTC
d_gene: NA; j_gene: TRBJ2-1; v_gene: TRBV5-4; abundance: NA; len: 16; CDR3aa: CASGPRGGGSYNEQFF; CDR3nt: TGTGCCAGCGGACCACGAGGGGGGGGTTCCTACAATGAGCAGTTCTTC
d_gene: NA; j_gene: TRBJ1-1; v_gene: TRBV5-1; abundance: once; len: 16; CDR3aa: CASSLGQGGANTEAFF; CDR3nt: TGCGCCAGCAGCTTGGGGCAGGGAGGCGCGAACACTGAAGCTTTCTTT
d_gene: NA; j_gene: TRBJ1-5; v_gene: TRBV12-3/TRBV12-4; abundance: NA; len: 12; CDR3aa: CASSTGNQPQHF; CDR3nt: TGTGCCAGCAGCACGGGTAATCAGCCCCAGCATTTT
d_gene: NA; j_gene: TRBJ1-1; v_gene: TRBV9; abundance: NA; len: 15; CDR3aa: CASSVAPTVNTEAFF; CDR3nt: TGTGCCAGCAGCGTAGCCCCTACGGTGAACACTGAAGCTTTCTTT
d_gene: NA; j_gene: TRBJ1-5; v_gene: TRBV6-4; abundance: NA; len: 14; CDR3aa: CASSEDRSNQPQHF; CDR3nt: TGTGCCAGCAGTGAGGACAGAAGCAATCAGCCCCAGCATTTT
d_gene: NA; j_gene: TRBJ2-7; v_gene: TRBV6-2/TRBV6-3; abundance: NA; len: 12; CDR3aa: CASSYQSQKQYF; CDR3nt: TGTGCCAGCAGTTACCAGTCACAGAAGCAGTACTTC
d_gene: NA; j_gene: TRBJ1-6; v_gene: TRBV4-2; abundance: few; len: 13; CDR3aa: CASSQDPGSPLHF; CDR3nt: TGTGCCAGCAGCCAAGATCCGGGTTCACCCCTCCACTTT
d_gene: TRBD1; j_gene: TRBJ2-2; v_gene: TRBV5-1; abundance: NA; len: 15; CDR3aa: CASSWDRGRTGELFF; CDR3nt: TGCGCCAGCAGCTGGGACAGGGGGAGGACCGGGGAGCTGTTTTTT
d_gene: NA; j_gene: TRBJ1-6; v_gene: TRBV2; abundance: NA; len: 15; CDR3aa: CASSEDNSYNSPLHF; CDR3nt: TGTGCCAGCAGTGAAGATAACTCCTATAATTCACCCCTCCACTTT
d_gene: NA; j_gene: TRBJ1-2; v_gene: TRBV5-6; abundance: NA; len: 14; CDR3aa: CASSLDGLNYGYTF; CDR3nt: TGTGCCAGCTCCCTAGACGGGTTAAACTATGGCTACACCTTC
d_gene: NA; j_gene: TRBJ2-7; v_gene: TRBV7-2; abundance: NA; len: 15; CDR3aa: CASSRDKSRSYEQYF; CDR3nt: TGTGCCAGCAGTCGGGACAAGAGTAGGTCCTACGAGCAGTACTTC
d_gene: NA; j_gene: TRBJ2-7; v_gene: TRBV6-5; abundance: NA; len: 12; CDR3aa: CASRGGSYEQYF; CDR3nt: TGTGCCAGCAGGGGAGGCTCCTACGAGCAGTACTTC
d_gene: TRBD1; j_gene: TRBJ1-4; v_gene: TRBV19; abundance: once; len: 15; CDR3aa: CASSISGQANEKLFF; CDR3nt: TGTGCCAGTAGTATCTCAGGACAGGCAAATGAAAAACTGTTTTTT
d_gene: NA; j_gene: TRBJ2-7; v_gene: TRBV2; abundance: NA; len: 15; CDR3aa: CASSPPSQGTGEQYF; CDR3nt: TGTGCCAGCAGCCCGCCGAGTCAGGGGACGGGCGAGCAGTACTTC
d_gene: TRBD1; j_gene: TRBJ2-7; v_gene: TRBV24-1; abundance: many; len: 15; CDR3aa: CATLLKPGQCYEQYF; CDR3nt: TGTGCCACCCTCCTAAAACCGGGACAGTGCTACGAGCAGTACTTC
d_gene: NA; j_gene: TRBJ2-1; v_gene: TRBV6-2/TRBV6-3; abundance: NA; len: 16; CDR3aa: CASSYSGRVVGGEQFF; CDR3nt: TGTGCCAGCAGTTACTCGGGACGGGTCGTAGGGGGAGAGCAGTTCTTC
d_gene: NA; j_gene: TRBJ1-2; v_gene: TRBV6-4; abundance: few; len: 16; CDR3aa: CASSEGPVDLGYGYTF; CDR3nt: TGTGCCAGCAGTGAGGGGCCAGTGGATCTAGGCTATGGCTACACCTTC
d_gene: NA; j_gene: TRBJ1-2; v_gene: TRBV19; abundance: NA; len: 13; CDR3aa: CASSPSGGDGYTF; CDR3nt: TGTGCCAGTAGCCCTAGCGGGGGGGATGGCTACACCTTC
d_gene: TRBD1; j_gene: TRBJ1-1; v_gene: TRBV11-2; abundance: NA; len: 12; CDR3aa: CASSYDRDEAFF; CDR3nt: TGTGCCAGCAGCTACGACAGGGATGAAGCTTTCTTT
d_gene: TRBD1; j_gene: TRBJ1-5; v_gene: TRBV5-5; abundance: NA; len: 16; CDR3aa: CASSLIQGAIDEPQHF; CDR3nt: TGTGCCAGCAGCTTGATCCAGGGGGCAATAGATGAGCCCCAGCATTTT
d_gene: NA; j_gene: TRBJ2-7; v_gene: TRBV2; abundance: NA; len: 13; CDR3aa: CASRMDSAYEQYF; CDR3nt: TGTGCCAGCAGGATGGACAGCGCCTACGAGCAGTACTTC